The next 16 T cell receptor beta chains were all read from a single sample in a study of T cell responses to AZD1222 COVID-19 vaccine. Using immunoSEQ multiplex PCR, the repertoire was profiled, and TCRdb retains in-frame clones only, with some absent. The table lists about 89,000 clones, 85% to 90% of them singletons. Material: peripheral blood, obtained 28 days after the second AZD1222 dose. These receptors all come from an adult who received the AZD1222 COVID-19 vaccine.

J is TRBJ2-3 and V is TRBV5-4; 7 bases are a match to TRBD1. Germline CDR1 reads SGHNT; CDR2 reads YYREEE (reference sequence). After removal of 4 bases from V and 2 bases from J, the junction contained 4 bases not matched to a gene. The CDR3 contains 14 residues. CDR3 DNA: TGTGCCAGCAGCCGAGACAGGGCCACAGATACGCAGTATTTT. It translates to CASSRDRATDTQYF.

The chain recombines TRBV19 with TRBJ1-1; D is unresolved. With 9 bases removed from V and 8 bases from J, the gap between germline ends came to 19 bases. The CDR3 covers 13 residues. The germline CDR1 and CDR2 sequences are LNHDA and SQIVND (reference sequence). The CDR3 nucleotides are TGTGCCAGCGCCTACGACCGCCAGAAAGAAGCTTTCTTT. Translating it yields CASAYDRQKEAFF.

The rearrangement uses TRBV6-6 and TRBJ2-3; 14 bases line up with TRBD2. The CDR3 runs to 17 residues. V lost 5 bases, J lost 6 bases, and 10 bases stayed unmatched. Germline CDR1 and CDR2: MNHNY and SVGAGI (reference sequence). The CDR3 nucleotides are TGTGCCAGCAGTCCGCGACTAGCGGGGGGGCCATTGGATACGCAGTATTTT. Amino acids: CASSPRLAGGPLDTQYF.

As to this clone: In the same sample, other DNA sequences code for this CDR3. CDR3 loop: CASSFTGGETQYF. The CDR3 nucleotides read TGCGCCAGCAGCTTTACAGGGGGAGAGACCCAGTACTTC. The V and J genes are TRBV5-1 and TRBJ2-5; 8 bases map to TRBD1. The CDR3 has 13 amino acids. V lost 2 bases to trimming and J lost 4 bases; unmatched junction nucleotides: 1. Germline V CDR1 and CDR2: SGHRS, YFSETQ.

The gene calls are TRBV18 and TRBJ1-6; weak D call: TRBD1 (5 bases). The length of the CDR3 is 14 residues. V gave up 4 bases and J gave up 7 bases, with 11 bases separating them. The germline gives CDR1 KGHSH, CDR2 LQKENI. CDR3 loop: CASSRDAGNSPLHF. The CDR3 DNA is TGTGCCAGCTCACGGGACGCGGGGAATTCACCCCTCCACTTT.

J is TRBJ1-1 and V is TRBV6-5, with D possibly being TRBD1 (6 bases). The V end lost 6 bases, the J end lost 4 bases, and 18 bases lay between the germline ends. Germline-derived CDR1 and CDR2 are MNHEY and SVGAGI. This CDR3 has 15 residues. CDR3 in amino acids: CASRTNSQGFTEAFF. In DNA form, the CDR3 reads TGTGCCAGCAGGACTAATTCCCAGGGGTTCACTGAAGCTTTCTTT.

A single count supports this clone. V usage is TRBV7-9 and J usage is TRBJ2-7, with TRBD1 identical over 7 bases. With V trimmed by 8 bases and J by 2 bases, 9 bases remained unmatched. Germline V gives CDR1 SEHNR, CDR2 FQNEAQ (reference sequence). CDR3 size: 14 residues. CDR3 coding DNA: TGTGCCAGCCGCACCGGGACAGCGACCTACGAGCAGTACTTC. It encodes CASRTGTATYEQYF.

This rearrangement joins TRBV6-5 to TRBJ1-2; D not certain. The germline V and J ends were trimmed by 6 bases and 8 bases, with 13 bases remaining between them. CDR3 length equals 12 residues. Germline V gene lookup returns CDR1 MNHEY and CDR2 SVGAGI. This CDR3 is CASSSGWLGYTF. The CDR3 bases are TGTGCCAGCAGCTCCGGGTGGCTGGGCTACACCTTC.

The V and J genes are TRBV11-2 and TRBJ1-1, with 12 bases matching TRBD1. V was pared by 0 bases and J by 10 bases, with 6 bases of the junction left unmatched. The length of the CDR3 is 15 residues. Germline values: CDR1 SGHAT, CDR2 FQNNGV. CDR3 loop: CASSLDRDRGRGAFF. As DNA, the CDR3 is TGTGCCAGCAGCTTAGATCGGGACAGGGGGCGTGGAGCTTTCTTT.

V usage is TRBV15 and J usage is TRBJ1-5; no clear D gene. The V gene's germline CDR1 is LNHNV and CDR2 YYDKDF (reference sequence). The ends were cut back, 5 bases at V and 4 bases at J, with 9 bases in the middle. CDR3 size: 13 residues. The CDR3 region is CATSPLRNQPQHF. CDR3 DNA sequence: TGTGCCACCAGCCCCTTACGGAATCAGCCCCAGCATTTT. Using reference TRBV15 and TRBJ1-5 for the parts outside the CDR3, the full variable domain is DAMVIQNPRYQVTQFGKPVTLSCSQTLNHNVMYWYQQKSSQAPKLLFHYYDKDFNNEADTPDNFQSRRPNTSFCFLDIRSPGLGDTAMYLCATSPLRNQPQHFGDGTRLSIL.

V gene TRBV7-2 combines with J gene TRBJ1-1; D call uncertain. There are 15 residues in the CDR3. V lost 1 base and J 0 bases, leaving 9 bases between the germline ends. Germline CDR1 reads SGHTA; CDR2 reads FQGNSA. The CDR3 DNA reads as TGTGCCAGCAGCTTAGAGCGGGGAATGAACACTGAAGCTTTCTTT. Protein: CASSLERGMNTEAFF.

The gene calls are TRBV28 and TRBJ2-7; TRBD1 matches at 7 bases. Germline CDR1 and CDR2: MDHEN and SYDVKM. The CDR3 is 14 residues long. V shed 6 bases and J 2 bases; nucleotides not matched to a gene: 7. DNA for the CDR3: TGTGCCAGCAGGCAACTCGGACAGGCCTACGAGCAGTACTTC. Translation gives CASRQLGQAYEQYF.

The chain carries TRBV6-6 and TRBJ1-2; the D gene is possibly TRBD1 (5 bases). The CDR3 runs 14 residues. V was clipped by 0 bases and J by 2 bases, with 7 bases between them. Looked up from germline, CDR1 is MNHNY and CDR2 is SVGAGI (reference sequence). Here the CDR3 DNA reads TGTGCCAGCAGTTACTCGAGGGGAAACTATGGCTACACCTTC. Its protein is CASSYSRGNYGYTF.

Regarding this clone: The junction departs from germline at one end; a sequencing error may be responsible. The CDR3: CASSPVAGVGETQYF. The CDR3 bases are TGTGCTAGCAGCCCGGTAGCGGGAGTAGGAGAGACCCAGTACTTC. The chain is built from TRBV7-7 and TRBJ2-5, with 9 bases fitting TRBD2. CDR1 SSHAT and CDR2 FNYEAQ come from the germline V gene (reference sequence). This CDR3 region has 15 residues.

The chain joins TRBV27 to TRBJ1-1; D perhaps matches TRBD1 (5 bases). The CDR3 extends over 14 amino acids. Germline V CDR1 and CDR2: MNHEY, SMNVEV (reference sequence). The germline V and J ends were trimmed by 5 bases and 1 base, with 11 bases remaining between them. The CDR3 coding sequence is TGTGCCAGCAGTCCCGGGGGTGGGAACACTGAAGCTTTCTTT. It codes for CASSPGGGNTEAFF.

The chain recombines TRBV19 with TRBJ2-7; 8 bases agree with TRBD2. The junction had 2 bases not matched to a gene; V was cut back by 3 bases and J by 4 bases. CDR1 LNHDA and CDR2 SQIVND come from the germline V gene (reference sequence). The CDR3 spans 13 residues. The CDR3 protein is CASSIERGYEQYF. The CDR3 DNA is TGTGCCAGTAGTATCGAGCGGGGGTACGAGCAGTACTTC.